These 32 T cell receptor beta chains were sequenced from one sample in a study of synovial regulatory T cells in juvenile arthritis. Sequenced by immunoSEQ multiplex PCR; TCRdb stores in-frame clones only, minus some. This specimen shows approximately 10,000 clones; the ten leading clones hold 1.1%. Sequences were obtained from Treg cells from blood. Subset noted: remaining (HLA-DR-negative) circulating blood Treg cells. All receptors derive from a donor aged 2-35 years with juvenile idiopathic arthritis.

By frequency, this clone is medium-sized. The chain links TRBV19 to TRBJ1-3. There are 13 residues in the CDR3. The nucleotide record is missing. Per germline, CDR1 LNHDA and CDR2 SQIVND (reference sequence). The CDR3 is CASSLSSGNTIYF.

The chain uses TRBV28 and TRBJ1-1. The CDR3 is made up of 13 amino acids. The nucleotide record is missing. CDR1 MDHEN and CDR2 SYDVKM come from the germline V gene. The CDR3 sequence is CASYQVPAISAFF.

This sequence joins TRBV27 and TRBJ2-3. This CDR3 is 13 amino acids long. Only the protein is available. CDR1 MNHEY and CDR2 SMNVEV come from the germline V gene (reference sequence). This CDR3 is CASSSYNTDTQYF.

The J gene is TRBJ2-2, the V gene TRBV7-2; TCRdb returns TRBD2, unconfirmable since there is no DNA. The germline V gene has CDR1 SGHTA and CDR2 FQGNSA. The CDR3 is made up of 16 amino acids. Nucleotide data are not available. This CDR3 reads CASSPRARVGTGELFF.

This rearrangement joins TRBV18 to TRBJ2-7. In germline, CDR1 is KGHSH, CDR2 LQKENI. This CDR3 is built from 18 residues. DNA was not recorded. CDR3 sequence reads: CASSAGTRTLRASYEQYF.

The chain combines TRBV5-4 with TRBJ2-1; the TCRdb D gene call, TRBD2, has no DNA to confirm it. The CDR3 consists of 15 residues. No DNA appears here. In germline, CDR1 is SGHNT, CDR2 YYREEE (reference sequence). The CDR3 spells CASSRLAGALNEQFF.

CDR3 in amino acids: CASSSKGSGNTIYF. The V gene is TRBV6-5, the J gene TRBJ1-3. This CDR3 region has 14 residues. The DNA is unrecorded. Germline V gives CDR1 MNHEY, CDR2 SVGAGI.

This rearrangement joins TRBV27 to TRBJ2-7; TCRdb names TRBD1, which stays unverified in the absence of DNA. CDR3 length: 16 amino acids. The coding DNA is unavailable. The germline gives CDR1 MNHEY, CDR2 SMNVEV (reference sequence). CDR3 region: CASSLSWDRGSYEQYF.

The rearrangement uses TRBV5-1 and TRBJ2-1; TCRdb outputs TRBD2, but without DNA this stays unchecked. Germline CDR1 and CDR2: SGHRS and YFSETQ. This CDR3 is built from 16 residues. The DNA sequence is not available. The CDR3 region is CASSSLAGGAYNEQFF.

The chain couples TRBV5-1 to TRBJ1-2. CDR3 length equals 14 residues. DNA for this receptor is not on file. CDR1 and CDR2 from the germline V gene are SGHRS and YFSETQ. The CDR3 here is CASSPTAGVGGYTF.

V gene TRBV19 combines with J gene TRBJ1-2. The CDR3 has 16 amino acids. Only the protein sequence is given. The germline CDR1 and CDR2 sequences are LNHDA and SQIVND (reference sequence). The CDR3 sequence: CASITPGRTGNYGYTF.

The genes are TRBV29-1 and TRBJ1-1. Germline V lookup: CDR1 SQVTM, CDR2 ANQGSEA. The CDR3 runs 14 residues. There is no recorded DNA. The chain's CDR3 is CSARLTTQWTEAFF.

CDR3 residues: CASGTSGRVYEQYF. This sequence joins TRBV28 and TRBJ2-7; the TRBD2 assignment by TCRdb is unverifiable without DNA. The CDR3 extends over 14 amino acids. The DNA is unrecorded. CDR1 and CDR2 from the germline V gene are MDHEN and SYDVKM.

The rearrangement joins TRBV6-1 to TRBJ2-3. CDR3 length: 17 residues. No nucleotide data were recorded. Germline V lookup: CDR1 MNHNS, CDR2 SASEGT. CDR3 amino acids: CASSASMRMVSTDTQYF.

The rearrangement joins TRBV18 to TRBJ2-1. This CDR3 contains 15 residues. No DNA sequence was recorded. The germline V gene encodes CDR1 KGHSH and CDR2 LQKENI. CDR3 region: CASSPLSVGGNEQFF.

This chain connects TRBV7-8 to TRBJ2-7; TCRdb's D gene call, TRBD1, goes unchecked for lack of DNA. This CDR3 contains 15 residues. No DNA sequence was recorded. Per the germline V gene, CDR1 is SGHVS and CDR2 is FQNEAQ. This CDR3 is CASSLTLDRTYEQYF.

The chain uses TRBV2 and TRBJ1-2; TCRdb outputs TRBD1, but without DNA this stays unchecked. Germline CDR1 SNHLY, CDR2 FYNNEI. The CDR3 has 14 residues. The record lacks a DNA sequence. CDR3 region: CASRLGQGGGGYTF.

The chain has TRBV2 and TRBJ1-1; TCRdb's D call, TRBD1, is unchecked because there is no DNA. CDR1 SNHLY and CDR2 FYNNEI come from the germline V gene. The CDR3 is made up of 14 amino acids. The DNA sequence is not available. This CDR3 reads CASSVPTVNTEAFF.

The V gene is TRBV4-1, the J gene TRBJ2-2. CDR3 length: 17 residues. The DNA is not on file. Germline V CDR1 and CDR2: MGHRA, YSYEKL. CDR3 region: CASSSRARGRVPGELFF.

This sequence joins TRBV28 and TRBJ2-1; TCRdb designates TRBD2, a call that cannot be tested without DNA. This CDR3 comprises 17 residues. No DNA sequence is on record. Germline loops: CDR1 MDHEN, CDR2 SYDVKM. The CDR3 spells CASRSQLAGGAHNEQFF.

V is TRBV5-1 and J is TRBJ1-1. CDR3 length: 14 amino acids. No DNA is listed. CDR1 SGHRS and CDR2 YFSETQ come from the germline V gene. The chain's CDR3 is CASTRVGEMTEAFF.

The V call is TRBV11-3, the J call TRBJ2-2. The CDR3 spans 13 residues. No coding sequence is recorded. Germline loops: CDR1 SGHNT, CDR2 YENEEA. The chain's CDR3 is CASSGVGTGELFF. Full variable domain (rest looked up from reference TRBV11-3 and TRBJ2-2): EAGVVQSPRYKIIEKKQPVAFWCNPISGHNTLYWYLQNLGQGPELLIRYENEEAVDDSQLPKDRFSAERLKGVDSTLKIQPAELGDSAVYLCASSGVGTGELFFGEGSRLTVL.

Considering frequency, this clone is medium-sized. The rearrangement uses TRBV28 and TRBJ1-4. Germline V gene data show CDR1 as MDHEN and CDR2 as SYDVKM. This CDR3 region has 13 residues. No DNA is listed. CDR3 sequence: CASRVELTEKLFF.

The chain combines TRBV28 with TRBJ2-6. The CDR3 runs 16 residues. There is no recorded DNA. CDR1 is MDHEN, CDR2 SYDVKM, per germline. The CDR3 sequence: CASSSGGLSGANVLTF.

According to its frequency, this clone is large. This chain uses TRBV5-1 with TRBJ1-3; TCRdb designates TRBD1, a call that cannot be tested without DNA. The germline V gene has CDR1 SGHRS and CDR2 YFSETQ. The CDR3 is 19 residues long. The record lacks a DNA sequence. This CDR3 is CASSSEVPGQGKAGNTIYF.

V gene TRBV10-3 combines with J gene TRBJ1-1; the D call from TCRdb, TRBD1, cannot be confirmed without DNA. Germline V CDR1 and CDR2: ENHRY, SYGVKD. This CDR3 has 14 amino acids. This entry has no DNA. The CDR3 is CASRSQQMNTEAFF.

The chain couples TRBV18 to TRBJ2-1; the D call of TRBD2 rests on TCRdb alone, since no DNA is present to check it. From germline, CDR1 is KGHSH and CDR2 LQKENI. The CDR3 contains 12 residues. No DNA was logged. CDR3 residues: CASSFGDSEQFF.

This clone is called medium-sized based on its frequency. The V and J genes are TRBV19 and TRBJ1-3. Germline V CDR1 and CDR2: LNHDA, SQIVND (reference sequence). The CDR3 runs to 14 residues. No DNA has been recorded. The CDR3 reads CASSRLGSGNTIYF.

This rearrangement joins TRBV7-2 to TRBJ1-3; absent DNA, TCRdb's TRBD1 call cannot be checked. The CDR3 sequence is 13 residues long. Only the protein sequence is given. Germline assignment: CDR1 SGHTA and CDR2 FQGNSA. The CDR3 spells CASSPPGGNTIYF. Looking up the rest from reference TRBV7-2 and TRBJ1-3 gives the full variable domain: GAGVSQSPSNKVTEKGKDVELRCDPISGHTALYWYRQSLGQGLEFLIYFQGNSAPDKSGLPSDRFSAERTGGSVSTLTIQRTQQEDSAVYLCASSPPGGNTIYFGEGSWLTVV.

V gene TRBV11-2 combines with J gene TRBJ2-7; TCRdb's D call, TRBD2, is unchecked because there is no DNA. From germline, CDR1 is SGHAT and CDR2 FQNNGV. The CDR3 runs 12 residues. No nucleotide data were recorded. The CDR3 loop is CASTTGGFEQYF.

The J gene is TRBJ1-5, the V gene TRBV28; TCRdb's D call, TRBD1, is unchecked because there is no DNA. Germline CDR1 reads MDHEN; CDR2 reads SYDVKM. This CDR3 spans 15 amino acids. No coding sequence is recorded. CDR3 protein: CASSITGTGGQPQHF. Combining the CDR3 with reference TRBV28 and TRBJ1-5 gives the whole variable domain DVKVTQSSRYLVKRTGEKVFLECVQDMDHENMFWYRQDPGLGLRLIYFSYDVKMKEKGDIPEGYSVSREKKERFSLILESASTNQTSMYLCASSITGTGGQPQHFGDGTRLSIL.

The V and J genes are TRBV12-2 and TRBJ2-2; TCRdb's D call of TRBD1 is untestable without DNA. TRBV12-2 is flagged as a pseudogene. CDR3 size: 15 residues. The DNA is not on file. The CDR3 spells CASRLVLRLTGELFF.